One and the same sample provided the 26 T cell receptor beta chains below, sequenced in a study of T-cell reconstitution after alpha-beta-depleted transplantation in children. This sample's TCRbeta library carried unique molecular identifier barcodes. TCRdb used MiXCR to reprocess the PCR reads, holding one entry per CDR3 protein. The sample lists hundreds of thousands of distinct CDR3 sequences, roughly a tenth occurring once. Source: PBMCs, taken before TCRalphabeta/CD19-depleted stem cell transplant. Receptors originate from a child between 2 and 9 years old with inherited bone marrow failure, due to receive a stem cell transplant.

In this sample, this clonotype turned up a few times. CDR3 bases: TGTGCCAGCAGCTTAGAGGGGACAGGGGACACCTACGAGCAGTACTTC. It yields the protein CASSLEGTGDTYEQYF. This chain joins TRBV7-2 and TRBJ2-7; TRBD1 matches 10 bases. This CDR3 spans 16 amino acids. From germline, CDR1 is SGHTA and CDR2 FQGNSA. The junction had 5 bases not matched to a gene; V was cut back by 1 base and J by 2 bases.

This clonotype was seen many times. This sequence joins TRBV20-1 and TRBJ2-1; 8 positions agree with TRBD2. The J segment lost 4 bases and the V segment lost 1 base, leaving 9 bases of the junction unmatched. This CDR3 region has 16 residues. Germline CDR1 and CDR2: DFQATT and SNEGSKA (reference sequence). The CDR3 reads CSARGTTSGDYNEQFF. CDR3 coding DNA: TGCAGTGCTAGAGGTACAACTAGCGGCGATTACAATGAGCAGTTCTTC.

Worth noting for this clonotype: A single base separates this from a much larger clone, so it may be a read error. The V call is TRBV5-8, the J call TRBJ2-1, with D maybe TRBD2 (6 bases). The V gene's germline CDR1 is SGHTS and CDR2 YDEGEE. V was clipped by 3 bases and J by 9 bases, with 22 bases between them. CDR3 length: 16 residues. Here the CDR3 DNA reads TGTGCCAGCAGCTCGGGTGGGAGGCTTGTCGCAAGTGAGCAGTTCTTC. It codes for CASSSGGRLVASEQFF.

This clonotype has ten or more counts. The chain has TRBV11-2 and TRBJ2-1; possible D gene TRBD2, 6 bases. The germline gives CDR1 SGHAT, CDR2 FQNNGV. Trimming cost V 5 bases and J 1 base, with 21 bases left between them. This CDR3 contains 18 residues. CDR3 nucleotide sequence: TGTGCCAGCAGCCCCCGCTACGGCGGGGTAAGGTCCTACAATGAGCAGTTCTTC. As protein: CASSPRYGGVRSYNEQFF.

This clonotype has more than one count but fewer than ten. The chain uses TRBV5-1 and TRBJ2-2, with a possible D match to TRBD1 (6 bases). The CDR3 totals 14 residues. V was cut by 0 bases and J by 5 bases, with 8 bases left in between. Germline CDR1 reads SGHRS; CDR2 reads YFSETQ. This CDR3 reads CASSLAQGTGELFF. CDR3 sequence (DNA): TGCGCCAGCAGCTTGGCCCAGGGGACCGGGGAGCTGTTTTTT.

This clonotype was seen a handful of times. The rearrangement links TRBV24-1 to TRBJ2-5; 8 nucleotides align to TRBD2. Germline loops: CDR1 KGHDR, CDR2 SFDVKD. The trim removed 7 bases at V and 5 bases at J, leaving 5 bases unmatched. The CDR3 totals 13 residues. DNA for the CDR3: TGTGCCACCAGCCGGGGGGGGTCTGAGACCCAGTACTTC. It specifies CATSRGGSETQYF.

This clonotype was seen ten or more times. This chain joins TRBV7-6 and TRBJ1-5; D remains unclear. Germline loops: CDR1 SGHVS, CDR2 FNYEAQ. Trimming took off 5 bases at V and 7 bases at J, with 12 bases between the two ends. CDR3 length equals 13 residues. The DNA of the CDR3 is TGTGCCAGCAGCCCCCTCCCCGGACAGCCCCAGCATTTT. This gives the protein CASSPLPGQPQHF.

This clonotype was recorded at least ten times. This chain connects TRBV29-1 to TRBJ2-1, with D possibly being TRBD1 or TRBD2 (5 bases each). The CDR3 extends over 13 amino acids. With 0 bases removed from V and 15 bases from J, the gap between germline ends came to 18 bases. The germline V gene encodes CDR1 SQVTM and CDR2 ANQGSEA. The CDR3 bases are TGCAGCGTTGAAGAGAGGGGCGAGGGCCCCAGGTTCTTC. This encodes CSVEERGEGPRFF.

This clonotype appeared a single time. A much larger clone differs by one base, so this may be a read error. The chain carries TRBV28 and TRBJ2-7; 7 nucleotides line up with TRBD1. Germline V lookup: CDR1 MDHEN, CDR2 SYDVKM. After removal of 5 bases from V and 5 bases from J, the junction contained 15 bases not matched to a gene. CDR3 length: 16 residues. CDR3 in amino acids: CASSPLFDRARDEQYF. Written as DNA, the CDR3 is TGTGCCAGCAGTCCCCTATTTGACAGGGCGCGGGACGAGCAGTACTTC.

As to this clonotype: A much bigger clone sits one base away, suggesting this may be a read error. The CDR3 region is CSAEKSPDTEAFF. CDR3 nucleotides: TGCAGCGCTGAAAAGAGTCCCGACACTGAAGCTTTCTTT. V is TRBV29-1 and J is TRBJ1-1, with unresolved D. Germline loops: CDR1 SQVTM, CDR2 ANQGSEA. The CDR3 is 13 amino acids.

This clonotype was counted at least ten times. The chain uses TRBV15 and TRBJ2-1; D is unresolved. V lost 9 bases and J 4 bases, leaving 16 bases between the germline ends. The CDR3 runs 14 residues. Germline lookup yields CDR1 LNHNV and CDR2 YYDKDF (reference sequence). Here the CDR3 DNA reads TGTGCCACGAGGCCTGGCGGAGAATACAATGAGCAGTTCTTC. Translation: CATRPGGEYNEQFF.

This clonotype occurred many times. This chain connects TRBV29-1 to TRBJ2-1; D is possibly TRBD2 (5 bases). The germline V gene encodes CDR1 SQVTM and CDR2 ANQGSEA. The CDR3 is 11 amino acids. The CDR3 region has the DNA TGCAGGTTACCGGGATGCAATGAGCAGTTCTTC. Protein sequence: CRLPGCNEQFF.

This clonotype was picked up many times. The CDR3 coding sequence is TGTGCCAGCAGGGGAGGGGGTAAGAACTATGGCTACACCTTC. Protein: CASRGGGKNYGYTF. The chain uses TRBV12-3 or TRBV12-4 and TRBJ1-2; tentative D call: TRBD1 (6 bases). V was shortened by 6 bases and J by 2 bases, with 13 bases between the two germline ends. This CDR3 region has 14 residues.

This clonotype was counted ten times or more. The rearrangement joins TRBV4-1 to TRBJ2-1; 11 bases align to TRBD2. The junction had 4 bases not matched to a gene; V was cut back by 0 bases and J by 9 bases. CDR1 is MGHRA, CDR2 YSYEKL, per germline. The CDR3 has 15 residues. The CDR3, as DNA: TGCGCCAGCAGCCAAGAAATAGCGGGAGGGATTGAGCAGTTCTTC. This sequence encodes CASSQEIAGGIEQFF.

This clonotype was picked up many times. The rearrangement uses TRBV20-1 and TRBJ2-7; possible D gene TRBD2, 5 bases. Between the trimmed V and J ends, which lost 1 base and 4 bases, there was a span of 11 bases. Per germline, CDR1 DFQATT and CDR2 SNEGSKA (reference sequence). This CDR3 contains 13 residues. CDR3 residues: CSARGRREYEQYF. CDR3 DNA: TGCAGTGCTAGAGGTCGACGGGAATACGAGCAGTACTTC.

This clonotype was counted many times. The V call is TRBV25-1, the J call TRBJ2-1, with 11 bases aligning to TRBD2. The CDR3 consists of 16 residues. Germline-derived CDR1 and CDR2 are MGHDK and SYGVNS. The V segment lost 3 bases and the J segment 4 bases; nucleotides outside the gene matches: 5. Here the CDR3 DNA reads TGTGCCAGCAGTGATACTAGCGGGAGTCGGTACAATGAGCAGTTCTTC. The encoded protein is CASSDTSGSRYNEQFF.

This clonotype was recorded a few times. The V call is TRBV12-3 or TRBV12-4, the J call TRBJ1-6; TRBD1 might be the D (5 bases). Trimming removed 3 bases at V and 10 bases at J, with 16 bases between. This CDR3 is 15 amino acids long. CDR3 nucleotides: TGTGCCAGCAGTTTGGTGCAGGGTCTAATCTCACCCCTCCACTTT. This sequence encodes CASSLVQGLISPLHF.

Points on this clonotype: This may arise from a read error, as a much more abundant clone is one base away. In DNA, the CDR3 is TGTGCCAGCAGTAGAAGACTAGCGGGACGCGACGAGCAGTACTTC. Its translation: CASSRRLAGRDEQYF. This chain links TRBV12-3 or TRBV12-4 with TRBJ2-7, with 11 positions matching TRBD2. The CDR3 is made up of 15 amino acids. The ends lost 5 bases at V and 5 bases at J; junction bases unmatched: 8.

This clonotype was counted at least ten times. The V gene is TRBV20-1, the J gene TRBJ2-5; maybe TRBD1 (6 bases). V was clipped by 5 bases and J by 2 bases, with 18 bases between them. The CDR3 covers 15 residues. Germline CDR1 is DFQATT and CDR2 is SNEGSKA (reference sequence). CDR3 region: CSAGDPGHIQETQYF. CDR3 sequence (DNA): TGCAGTGCTGGGGACCCGGGACACATACAAGAGACCCAGTACTTC.

This clonotype was counted ten times or more. CDR3 residues: CATSEWGLVETQYF. CDR3 nucleotides: TGTGCCACCAGTGAGTGGGGATTGGTGGAGACCCAGTACTTC. This chain joins TRBV24-1 and TRBJ2-5, with D uncertain. This CDR3 comprises 14 residues. V lost 4 bases and J lost 5, with 13 bases in between. The germline CDR1 and CDR2 sequences are KGHDR and SFDVKD.

This clonotype was counted ten times or more. The chain carries TRBV2 and TRBJ1-2, with 9 bases identical to TRBD1. CDR3 length: 14 amino acids. The V gene end was trimmed by 7 bases and the J gene end by 7 bases; junction bases not matched to a gene: 10. The germline gives CDR1 SNHLY, CDR2 FYNNEI. CDR3 region: CASTPWTGESGYTF. Written as DNA, the CDR3 is TGTGCCAGCACCCCATGGACAGGGGAGTCTGGCTACACCTTC. Combining the CDR3 with reference TRBV2 and TRBJ1-2 gives the whole variable domain EPEVTQTPSHQVTQMGQEVILRCVPISNHLYFYWYRQILGQKVEFLVSFYNNEISEKSEIFDDQFSVERPDGSNFTLKIRSTKLEDSAMYFCASTPWTGESGYTFGSGTRLTVV.

In this sample, this clonotype turned up many times. The rearrangement uses TRBV10-3 and TRBJ2-1, with D possibly matching TRBD2 (6 bases). Looked up from germline, CDR1 is ENHRY and CDR2 is SYGVKD. V lost 6 bases and J 5 bases, leaving 14 bases between the germline ends. CDR3 size: 14 residues. In DNA form, the CDR3 reads TGTGCCATCAGGACCGGGAGTCTGGACAATGAGCAGTTCTTC. Its translation: CAIRTGSLDNEQFF.

In the case of this clonotype: This clone may be a read error of a much larger clone one base away. The rearrangement links TRBV27 to TRBJ2-1; 11 bases agree with TRBD2. The germline gives CDR1 MNHEY, CDR2 SMNVEV (reference sequence). CDR3 length: 14 amino acids. Trimming at V came to 4 bases and at J to 8 bases, leaving 4 bases not matched to a gene. The CDR3 spells CASSSLAGGHEQFF. CDR3 DNA: TGTGCCAGCAGTTCGCTAGCGGGGGGCCATGAGCAGTTCTTC.

The sample holds many counts of this clonotype. The chain joins TRBV12-3 or TRBV12-4 to TRBJ2-2; 11 nucleotides align to TRBD2. The J segment lost 4 bases and the V segment lost 5 bases, leaving 3 bases of the junction unmatched. CDR3 length: 15 residues. The CDR3 here is CASSTSGSFTGELFF. Here the CDR3 DNA reads TGTGCCAGCAGTACTAGCGGGAGCTTCACCGGGGAGCTGTTTTTT.

A note on this clonotype: One junction end disagrees with the germline gene, perhaps due to a read error. The chain employs TRBV6-6 and TRBJ2-1; D is perhaps TRBD1 or TRBD2 (5 bases each). Germline V CDR1 and CDR2: MNHNY, SVGAGI (reference sequence). The CDR3 totals 13 residues. The CDR3 bases are TGTGCCAGCAGTTACTCGAACGGGGACCCCCCGATCTTC. Protein product: CASSYSNGDPPIF.

This clonotype appeared a few times. This chain joins TRBV19 and TRBJ2-6; D not resolved. Germline V CDR1 and CDR2: LNHDA, SQIVND (reference sequence). V gave up 2 bases and J gave up 4 bases, with 9 bases separating them. This CDR3 is built from 15 residues. In DNA, the CDR3 is TGTGCCAGTAGTATAATGGGGTCCGGGGCCAACGTCCTGACTTTC. Its protein is CASSIMGSGANVLTF.